Listed below are T cell receptor beta chains from one sample, sequenced in a study of blood T cell repertoires in COVID-19. Data came from immunoSEQ multiplex PCR; TCRdb stores just in-frame clones and leaves some out. The sample records approximately 51,000 clones, more than 75% being singletons. Sequencing used peripheral blood. These receptors all stem from a woman at least 80 years old with COVID-19, enrolled during active disease. The conserved cysteine and the conserved F or W are not part of the CDR3 here. Not all rows give a size; the values are once, few, many and, for expanded clones, a class.

CDR3 protein	V gene	clone size	J gene
ASSIYPGQSNEKLF	TRBV19	NA	TRBJ1-4
ASSDGTSGGYEQF	TRBV6-6	NA	TRBJ2-1
ASTGTGFSATEAF	TRBV25-1	NA	TRBJ1-1
ASSKAKGDGGQRTRGRTGELF	TRBV21-1	NA	TRBJ2-2
ASSLDSRETQY	TRBV11-3	NA	TRBJ2-5
SVEGRNYGYT	TRBV29-1	once	TRBJ1-2
ASRGGQMNTEAF	TRBV28	NA	TRBJ1-1
ASSQLTGLNTEAF	TRBV4-2	NA	TRBJ1-1
ASSLTGAYGYT	TRBV5-6	once	TRBJ1-2
ASTRTSGSYEQY	TRBV5-1	NA	TRBJ2-7
ASSHPNPPRPSGYEQY	TRBV4-2	NA	TRBJ2-7
ASSLDRTNQPQH	TRBV11-2	NA	TRBJ1-5
ASKPFGLGAY	TRBV2	NA	TRBJ2-7
ASSPYGQGLNTEAF	TRBV4-1	NA	TRBJ1-1
SAGDTFNTEAF	TRBV29-1	few	TRBJ1-1
ASSLAPDGIDTQY	TRBV7-9	NA	TRBJ2-3
ASSFGGNGYT	TRBV12-3/TRBV12-4	NA	TRBJ1-2
ASSSSTGTLNEKLF	TRBV5-1	once	TRBJ1-4
ASSVAASGGYEQY	TRBV9	NA	TRBJ2-7
ASSLPGSGGELF	TRBV5-5	NA	TRBJ2-2
ASSRGPTYPNTEAF	TRBV5-1	NA	TRBJ1-1
ASSYRDRAHYGYT	TRBV3-1/TRBV3-2	NA	TRBJ1-2
ATSDSGTRTQY	TRBV24-1	NA	TRBJ2-3
ASSGLAGADTQY	TRBV2	NA	TRBJ2-3
ASRDSFSEAF	TRBV28	NA	TRBJ1-1
ASSTTGGYYGYT	TRBV28	NA	TRBJ1-2
ASSTRTGTYEQY	TRBV11-2	NA	TRBJ2-7
AISEAGLYEQY	TRBV10-3	NA	TRBJ2-7
ASSPGLNTEAF	TRBV18	few	TRBJ1-1
ASRGGTGQMNTEAF	TRBV27	NA	TRBJ1-1
ASRGYSGPPVNEQF	TRBV27	NA	TRBJ2-1
ASRSGLFNQPQH	TRBV6-5	NA	TRBJ1-5
ASNPRGTGGADTQY	TRBV6-6	once	TRBJ2-3
ASSQGTSGRSTDTQY	TRBV11-3	NA	TRBJ2-3
ASSPGTGANYGYT	TRBV3-1/TRBV3-2	NA	TRBJ1-2
ASSPQGNYGYT	TRBV12-3/TRBV12-4	few	TRBJ1-2
ASSLLANTGELF	TRBV2	NA	TRBJ2-2
ASSFDRGLEKLF	TRBV27	NA	TRBJ1-4
ASSLLPGAGEGTEAF	TRBV5-1	once	TRBJ1-1
ASSVGGRRRNTEAF	TRBV9	NA	TRBJ1-1
ASSGRQGRYVETQY	TRBV6-1	NA	TRBJ2-5
ASSQRGLSFHEQY	TRBV6-5	NA	TRBJ2-7
ASSFDRANTEAF	TRBV7-2	once	TRBJ1-1
SVKRGQANYGYT	TRBV29-1	once	TRBJ1-2
ASSQLTGGRTEAF	TRBV5-1	NA	TRBJ1-1
ASSSGMNYGYT	TRBV18	NA	TRBJ1-2
ATSWGVSEQY	TRBV7-2	NA	TRBJ2-7
ASSQPTGSSGNTIY	TRBV4-2	few	TRBJ1-3